This T cell receptor (beta chain) is from a study of blood T cell repertoires in COVID-19. About the study: Sources were T cells, B-cell-depleted T cells, or PBMCs; the material itself was cDNA or gDNA.

Trimming cost V 1 base and J 6 bases, with 10 bases left between them. Germline CDR1 is SGHTA and CDR2 is FQGNSA. This CDR3 contains 14 residues. Study processing details: Estimation of nucleated cell counts was performed using reference gene primer amplification. The repertoire was sequenced with immunoSEQ multiplex PCR; TCRdb's copy has only in-frame clones and lacks some. The V and J calls and clone size are taken from that table; D and trimming were inferred from the DNA. The sample shows fewer than 200,000 clones, 80% to 90% of them seen only once. Followed longitudinally, the Seattle patients had been enrolled during active infection.

The receptor comes from an elderly woman with COVID-19, enrolled during active disease. The chain has TRBV7-2 and TRBJ1-5; no firm D call. The sample comprised peripheral blood. CDR3 residues: CASSLGTSGQPQHF. Here the CDR3 DNA reads TGTGCCAGCAGCTTAGGGACTTCGGGTCAGCCCCAGCATTTT.